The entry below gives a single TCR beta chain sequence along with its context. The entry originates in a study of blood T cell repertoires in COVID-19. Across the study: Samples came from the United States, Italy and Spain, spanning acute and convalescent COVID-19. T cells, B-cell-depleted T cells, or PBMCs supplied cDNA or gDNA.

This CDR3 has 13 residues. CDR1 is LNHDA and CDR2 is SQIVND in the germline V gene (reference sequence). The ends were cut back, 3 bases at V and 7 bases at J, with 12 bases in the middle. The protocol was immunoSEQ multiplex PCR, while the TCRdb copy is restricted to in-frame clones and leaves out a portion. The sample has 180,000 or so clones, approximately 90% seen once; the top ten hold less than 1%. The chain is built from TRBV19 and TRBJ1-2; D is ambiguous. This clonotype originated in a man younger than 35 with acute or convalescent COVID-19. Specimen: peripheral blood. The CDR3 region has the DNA TGTGCCAGTAGTATCGCCGAGGGATCTGGCTACACCTTC. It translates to CASSIAEGSGYTF.